A single sample is the source of the 11 T cell receptor beta chains below, sequenced in a study of blood T cell repertoires in COVID-19. The protocol was immunoSEQ multiplex PCR, while the TCRdb copy is restricted to in-frame clones and leaves out a portion. Altogether 410,000 or so clones are present, about 88% being singletons, with the ten largest covering roughly 1.6%. Sequencing used peripheral blood. The receptors derive from a woman in her thirties or forties with COVID-19, enrolled during active disease.

Worth noting for this clone: The same CDR3 can be traced to other DNA sequences in this sample. The genes are TRBV9 and TRBJ2-2; maybe TRBD2 (6 bases). The length of the CDR3 is 15 residues. V lost 2 bases and J 0 bases, leaving 8 bases between the germline ends. Germline CDR1 SGDLS, CDR2 YYNGEE. Here the CDR3 DNA reads TGTGCCAGCAGCGTGGGGGGAGCGAACACCGGGGAGCTGTTTTTT. Translated: CASSVGGANTGELFF.

The chain couples TRBV5-1 to TRBJ1-2; D gene uncertain. Trimming shortened V by 2 bases and J by 0 bases, and 8 bases separated the two germline ends. CDR1 and CDR2 from the germline V gene are SGHRS and YFSETQ. The length of the CDR3 is 14 residues. Written as DNA, the CDR3 is TGCGCCAGCAGCTTCAGGATTTCTAACTATGGCTACACCTTC. Translation gives CASSFRISNYGYTF.

V and J are TRBV5-1 and TRBJ2-1; TRBD1 agrees at 7 bases. V lost 4 bases, J lost 0 bases, and 7 bases stayed unmatched. This CDR3 is built from 16 residues. In germline, CDR1 is SGHRS, CDR2 YFSETQ. CDR3 coding DNA: TGCGCCAGCAGCGTAGGACAGGACCTCTCCTACAATGAGCAGTTCTTC. Translated, it gives CASSVGQDLSYNEQFF.

This chain joins TRBV15 and TRBJ2-7; D might be TRBD2 (6 bases). V gave up 0 bases and J gave up 6 bases, with 15 bases separating them. The CDR3 extends over 15 amino acids. Germline V gene data show CDR1 as LNHNV and CDR2 as YYDKDF (reference sequence). The CDR3 DNA is TGTGCCACCAGCAGAGATTTTGTGACAGCGGGCGAGCAGTACTTC. Protein: CATSRDFVTAGEQYF.

This clone is a singleton in its sample. V usage is TRBV4-1 and J usage is TRBJ2-1; 9 nucleotides match TRBD2. V shed 4 bases, J shed 3 bases, and the junction held 7 bases outside the gene matches. CDR3 length: 16 residues. Germline V gives CDR1 MGHRA, CDR2 YSYEKL. CDR3: CASSPRASGNYNEQFF. For the CDR3, the DNA is TGCGCCAGCAGCCCCCGGGCTAGCGGGAACTACAATGAGCAGTTCTTC.

The V call is TRBV14, the J call TRBJ2-5; D gene ambiguous. Looked up from germline, CDR1 is SGHDN and CDR2 is FVKESK. This CDR3 has 13 amino acids. Trimming left V 1 base short and J 1 base short, with 4 bases between. CDR3 DNA: TGTGCCAGCAGCCAAGCCGGCCAAGAGACCCAGTACTTC. Its protein is CASSQAGQETQYF.

V and J are TRBV2 and TRBJ1-2; 9 bases match TRBD1. After removal of 0 bases from V and 8 bases from J, the junction contained 4 bases not matched to a gene. Germline lookup yields CDR1 SNHLY and CDR2 FYNNEI. This CDR3 spans 14 amino acids. The CDR3: CASSEAGDRAGYTF. As DNA, the CDR3 is TGTGCCAGCAGTGAAGCGGGGGACAGGGCAGGCTACACCTTC.

V usage is TRBV7-8 and J usage is TRBJ2-1; TRBD2 aligns across 8 bases. With 2 bases clipped from V and 3 bases from J, the junction kept 9 bases outside the gene matches. Germline CDR1 SGHVS, CDR2 FQNEAQ. The CDR3 contains 17 residues. In nucleotides, the CDR3 is TGTGCCAGCAGCTTAAGGAACGCGGGGGGATTCTACAATGAGCAGTTCTTC. Residues: CASSLRNAGGFYNEQFF.

This chain joins TRBV5-1 and TRBJ1-4; 7 bases fit TRBD1. V dropped 2 bases and J dropped 8; count of bases not matched to a gene: 9. The CDR3 consists of 15 residues. Germline V gives CDR1 SGHRS, CDR2 YFSETQ. CDR3 in DNA: TGCGCCAGCAGCTTAAACCCCGGGACAGCAGAAAAACTGTTTTTT. Translating gives CASSLNPGTAEKLFF. The variable domain in full, with the rest retrieved from reference TRBV5-1 and TRBJ1-4, is KAGVTQTPRYLIKTRGQQVTLSCSPISGHRSVSWYQQTPGQGLQFLFEYFSETQRNKGNFPGRFSGRQFSNSRSEMNVSTLELGDSALYLCASSLNPGTAEKLFFGSGTQLSVL.

The chain recombines TRBV7-9 with TRBJ1-1; D not resolved. The V end was cut by 4 bases, the J end by 5 bases, with 8 bases between. CDR1 and CDR2 from the germline V gene are SEHNR and FQNEAQ (reference sequence). This CDR3 is 12 amino acids long. DNA for the CDR3: TGTGCCAGCAGCTCCACCGGGACTGAAGCTTTCTTT. Translation gives CASSSTGTEAFF.

The V gene is TRBV3-1 (or the pseudogene TRBV3-2), the J gene TRBJ2-3, with a weak D call TRBD1 (6 bases). V lost 6 bases to trimming and J lost 0 bases, with 16 bases between them. Germline-derived CDR1 and CDR2 are LGHDT and YNNKEL (reference sequence). The CDR3 runs to 16 residues. CDR3 nucleotides: TGTGCCAGCAGTCTCAGGGGCCGTACTAGCACAGATACGCAGTATTTT. Residues: CASSLRGRTSTDTQYF.